The T cell receptor beta chain under discussion was sequenced for a study of siplizumab effects on memory and regulatory T cells. General study results and limits: In roughly 80-95% of proliferating CD4+ or CD8+ clones, a naive or memory phenotype could not be assigned. Sequences that were alloreactive and traceable to unstimulated CD4+ memory cells were significantly reduced by siplizumab.

As to this clone: The antigen remains undetermined.

The germline V and J ends were trimmed by 6 bases and 0 bases, with 31 bases remaining between them. The CDR3 has 21 amino acids. Germline CDR1 is MNHEY and CDR2 is SMNVEV (reference sequence). It was 100,000 or so TCR templates that were assayed per sample. The assay was immunoSEQ multiplex PCR, and TCRdb's table has in-frame clones only and misses some. The sample includes some 97,000 clones, around 90% of them seen just once. Sequencing was done on a sample of CD4+ T cells sorted from blood. This rearrangement joins TRBV27 to TRBJ2-3; D is tentatively TRBD1 or TRBD2 (11 bases each). The receptor was derived from a human donor in good health. Some clones in this sample may be carry-over from other donors' samples. CDR3 in amino acids: CASRPGQGDPGLAASTDTQYF. CDR3 DNA sequence: TGTGCCAGCAGACCGGGACAGGGGGATCCGGGACTAGCGGCGAGCACAGATACGCAGTATTTT.